The source of this TCR beta chain is a study of identical twins. Study observations and caveats: For zero-insertion analyses, partial confounding could come from invariant MAIT and iNKT cells. The authors drew conclusions from cross-sectional statistical analysis rather than following the same donors.

Template switching, a step in the protocol, added a universal primer site, and cDNA carried unique molecular identifiers. TCRdb analysed the 5' RACE reads with MiXCR anew, one entry per CDR3 protein. The table lists about 210,000 distinct CDR3 sequences, around 9.6% of them singletons, with 5.1% in the top ten. With respect to this clonotype: The target antigen is unknown.

V was pared by 4 bases and J by 4 bases, with 7 bases between. Germline loops: CDR1 MDHEN, CDR2 SYDVKM. The CDR3 covers 12 residues. The source material was memory (CD45RO+) T cells sorted from blood. This clonotype was sampled from a woman younger than 35 in good health. The chain links TRBV28 to TRBJ1-2; no clear D. This CDR3 is CASSYDSYGYTF. In nucleotides, the CDR3 is TGTGCCAGCAGTTACGACTCCTATGGCTACACCTTC.